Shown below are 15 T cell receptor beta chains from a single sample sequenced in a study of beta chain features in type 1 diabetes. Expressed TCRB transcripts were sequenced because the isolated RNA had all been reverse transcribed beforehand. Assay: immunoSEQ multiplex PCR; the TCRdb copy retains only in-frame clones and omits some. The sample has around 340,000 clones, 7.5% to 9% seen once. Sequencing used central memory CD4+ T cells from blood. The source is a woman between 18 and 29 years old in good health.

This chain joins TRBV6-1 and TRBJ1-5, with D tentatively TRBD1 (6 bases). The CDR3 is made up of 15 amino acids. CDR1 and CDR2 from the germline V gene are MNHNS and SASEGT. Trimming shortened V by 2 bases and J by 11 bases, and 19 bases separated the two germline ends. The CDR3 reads CASSETGTMGSAQHF. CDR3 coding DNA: TGTGCCAGCAGTGAAACCGGGACAATGGGCTCGGCCCAGCATTTT.

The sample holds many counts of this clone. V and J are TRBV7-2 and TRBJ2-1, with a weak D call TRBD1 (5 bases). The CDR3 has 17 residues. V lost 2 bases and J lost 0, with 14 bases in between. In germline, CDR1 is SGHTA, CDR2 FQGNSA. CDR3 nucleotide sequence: TGTGCCAGCAGCTTAAGTACAGGTTCGAGCTCCTACAATGAGCAGTTCTTC. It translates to CASSLSTGSSSYNEQFF. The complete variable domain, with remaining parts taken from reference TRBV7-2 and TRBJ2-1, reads GAGVSQSPSNKVTEKGKDVELRCDPISGHTALYWYRQSLGQGLEFLIYFQGNSAPDKSGLPSDRFSAERTGGSVSTLTIQRTQQEDSAVYLCASSLSTGSSSYNEQFFGPGTRLTVL.

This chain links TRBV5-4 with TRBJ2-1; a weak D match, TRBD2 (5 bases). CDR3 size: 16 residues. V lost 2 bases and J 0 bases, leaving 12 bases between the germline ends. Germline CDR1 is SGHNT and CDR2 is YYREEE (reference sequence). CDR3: CASSFGGLSSYNEQFF. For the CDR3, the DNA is TGTGCCAGCAGCTTTGGCGGGCTGAGCTCCTACAATGAGCAGTTCTTC.

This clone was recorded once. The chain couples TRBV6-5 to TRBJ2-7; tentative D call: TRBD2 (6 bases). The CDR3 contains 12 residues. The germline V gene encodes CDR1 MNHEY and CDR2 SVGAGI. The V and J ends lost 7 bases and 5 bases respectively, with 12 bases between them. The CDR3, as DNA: TGTGCCAGCAACGACGGGAGCCACGAGCAGTACTTC. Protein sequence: CASNDGSHEQYF.

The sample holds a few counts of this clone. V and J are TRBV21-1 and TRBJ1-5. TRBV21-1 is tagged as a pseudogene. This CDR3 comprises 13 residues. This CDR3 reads CASSIVRNQPQHF. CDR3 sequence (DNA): TGTGCCAGCAGCATTGTCCGGAATCAGCCCCAGCATTTT.

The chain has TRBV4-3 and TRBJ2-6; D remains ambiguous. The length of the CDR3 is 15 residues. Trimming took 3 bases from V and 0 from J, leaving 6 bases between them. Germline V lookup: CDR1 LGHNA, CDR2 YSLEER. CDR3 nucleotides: TGCGCCAGCAGCCATAGGAGCTCTGGGGCCAACGTCCTGACTTTC. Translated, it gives CASSHRSSGANVLTF.

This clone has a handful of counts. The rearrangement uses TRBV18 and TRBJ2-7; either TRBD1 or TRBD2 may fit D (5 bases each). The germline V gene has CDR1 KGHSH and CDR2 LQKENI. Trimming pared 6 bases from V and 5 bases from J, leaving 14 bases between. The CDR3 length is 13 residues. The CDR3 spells CASSAHRDDEQYF. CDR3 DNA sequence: TGTGCCAGCTCGGCACACCGGGACGACGAGCAGTACTTC.

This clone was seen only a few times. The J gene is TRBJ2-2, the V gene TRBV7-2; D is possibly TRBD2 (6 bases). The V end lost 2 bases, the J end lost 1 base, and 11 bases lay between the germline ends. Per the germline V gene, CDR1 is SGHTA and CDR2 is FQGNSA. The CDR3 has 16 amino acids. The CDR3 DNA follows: TGTGCCAGCAGCTTACTGTCCGGGAGGAACACCGGGGAGCTGTTTTTT. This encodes CASSLLSGRNTGELFF.

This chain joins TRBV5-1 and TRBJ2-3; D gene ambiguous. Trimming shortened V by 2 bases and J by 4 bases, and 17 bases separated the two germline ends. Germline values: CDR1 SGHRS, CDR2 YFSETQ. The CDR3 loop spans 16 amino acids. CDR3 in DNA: TGCGCCAGCAGCTTCGACACCACCATTCCGGCAGATACGCAGTATTTT. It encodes CASSFDTTIPADTQYF.

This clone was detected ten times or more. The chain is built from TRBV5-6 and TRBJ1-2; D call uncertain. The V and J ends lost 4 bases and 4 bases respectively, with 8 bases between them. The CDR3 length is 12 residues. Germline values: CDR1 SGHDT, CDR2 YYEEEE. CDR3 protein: CASSPGGYGYTF. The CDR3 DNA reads TGTGCCAGCAGCCCGGGTGGCTATGGCTACACCTTC.

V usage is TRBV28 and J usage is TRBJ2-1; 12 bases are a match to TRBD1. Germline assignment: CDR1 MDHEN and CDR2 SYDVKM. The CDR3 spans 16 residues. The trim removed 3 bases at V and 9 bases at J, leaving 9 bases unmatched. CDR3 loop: CASSFVLGQGASEQFF. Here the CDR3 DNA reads TGTGCCAGCAGTTTTGTTTTGGGACAGGGGGCGTCTGAGCAGTTCTTC.

The CDR3 coding sequence is TGTGCCAGCAGTGAACAGGGCTTAAGCAATCAGCCCCAGCATTTT. This sequence encodes CASSEQGLSNQPQHF. J is TRBJ1-5 and V is TRBV2; D is perhaps TRBD1 (5 bases). V was trimmed by 2 bases and J by 1 base, leaving 9 bases between them. Per the germline V gene, CDR1 is SNHLY and CDR2 is FYNNEI. The CDR3 consists of 15 residues.

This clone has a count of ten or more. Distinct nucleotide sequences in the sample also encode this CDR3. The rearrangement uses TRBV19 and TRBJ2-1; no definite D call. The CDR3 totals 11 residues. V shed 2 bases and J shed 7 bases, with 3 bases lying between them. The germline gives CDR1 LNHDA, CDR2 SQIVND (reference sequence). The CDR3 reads CASSIRNEQFF. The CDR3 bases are TGTGCCAGTAGTATAAGGAATGAGCAGTTCTTC.

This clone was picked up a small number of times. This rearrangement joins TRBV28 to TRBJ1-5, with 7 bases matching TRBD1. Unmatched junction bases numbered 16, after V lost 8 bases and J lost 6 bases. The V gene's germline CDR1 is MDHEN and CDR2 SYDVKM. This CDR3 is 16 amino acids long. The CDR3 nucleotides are TGTGCCAGCTCCTCCCACAGGGGCCAAGCAGGTCAGCCCCAGCATTTT. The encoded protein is CASSSHRGQAGQPQHF.

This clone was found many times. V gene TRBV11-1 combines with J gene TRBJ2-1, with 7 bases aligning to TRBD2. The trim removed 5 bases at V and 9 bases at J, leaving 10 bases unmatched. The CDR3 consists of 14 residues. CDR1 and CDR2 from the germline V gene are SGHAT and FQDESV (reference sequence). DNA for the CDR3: TGTGCCAGCAGCGTACGAACAGCGGGAACTGAGCAGTTCTTC. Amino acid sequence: CASSVRTAGTEQFF.